The 17 T cell receptor beta chains presented below share a single source sample, sequenced in a study of monozygotic twins with inflammatory bowel disease. Reprocessing the 5' RACE reads, TCRdb reports a single entry for every CDR3 protein and omits DNA. This sample contains 300,000 to 400,000 distinct CDR3 sequences. Sequencing was performed on blood. The receptors here all came from a human donor with ulcerative colitis or Crohn's disease, or a healthy co-twin of an affected twin (not recorded which).

This chain uses TRBV4-3 with TRBJ2-1; TCRdb calls TRBD2, which cannot be checked without DNA. The CDR3 has 15 amino acids. CDR1 is LGHNA and CDR2 is YSLEER in the germline V gene. The chain's CDR3 is CASSPLAGGSNEQFF.

The chain joins TRBV29-1 to TRBJ2-6. From germline, CDR1 is SQVTM and CDR2 ANQGSEA. This CDR3 contains 15 residues. The CDR3 sequence is CSVPITVSGANVLTF.

J is TRBJ2-1 and V is TRBV24-1; TCRdb's assignment of TRBD1 cannot be checked, as there is no DNA. Germline V gene data show CDR1 as KGHDR and CDR2 as SFDVKD. This CDR3 has 15 residues. CDR3 sequence: CATSDSETGDNEQFF.

The genes are TRBV20-1 and TRBJ1-6. The CDR3 sequence is 12 residues long. CDR1 is DFQATT and CDR2 is SNEGSKA in the germline V gene (reference sequence). CDR3 protein: CSATDSYSPLHF.

V gene TRBV2 combines with J gene TRBJ1-1; TCRdb's D call of TRBD1 is untestable without DNA. Germline assignment: CDR1 SNHLY and CDR2 FYNNEI. The CDR3 runs 18 residues. The CDR3 loop is CASSEVEGDRGMNTEAFF.

The chain joins TRBV18 to TRBJ2-7. Germline V CDR1 and CDR2: KGHSH, LQKENI. The CDR3 length is 12 residues. The CDR3 here is CASSTQSYEQYF.

The gene calls are TRBV9 and TRBJ1-1. CDR1 and CDR2 (germline): SGDLS, YYNGEE. CDR3 length: 14 residues. The CDR3 region is CASSVLGTSTEAFF.

The CDR3 sequence is CAISRPAGDTQYF. The chain uses TRBV10-3 and TRBJ2-3; TCRdb's assignment of TRBD2 cannot be checked, as there is no DNA. The germline V gene encodes CDR1 ENHRY and CDR2 SYGVKD. CDR3 length: 13 residues.

This chain links TRBV6-2 or TRBV6-3 with TRBJ1-4; the TRBD1 assignment by TCRdb is unverifiable without DNA. The germline V gene has CDR1 MNHEY and CDR2 SVGEGT. The CDR3 has 15 amino acids. CDR3 in amino acids: CASSYGGTGFEKLFF.

The chain is built from TRBV27 and TRBJ2-7; TCRdb lists TRBD1, though no DNA is available to test this call. The V gene's germline CDR1 is MNHEY and CDR2 SMNVEV (reference sequence). The CDR3 has 14 residues. CDR3 sequence: CSSRTLGTNYEQYF.

The J gene is TRBJ2-2, the V gene TRBV20-1; TCRdb lists TRBD1, though no DNA is available to test this call. Germline V gene lookup returns CDR1 DFQATT and CDR2 SNEGSKA (reference sequence). CDR3 length: 15 amino acids. CDR3 residues: CSVPLRVSDTGELFF.

The chain recombines TRBV24-1 with TRBJ1-2; no DNA is available, so the TRBD1 call from TCRdb remains unchecked. The germline gives CDR1 KGHDR, CDR2 SFDVKD. This CDR3 contains 14 residues. CDR3 sequence reads: CATSSTGTGGRATF.

V gene TRBV7-9 combines with J gene TRBJ1-4; the D gene TCRdb calls, TRBD1, cannot be checked with no DNA. CDR3 length: 15 amino acids. Germline assignment: CDR1 SEHNR and CDR2 FQNEAQ (reference sequence). The CDR3 is CASSTEWGANEKLFF.

The chain employs TRBV7-9 and TRBJ1-5. This CDR3 spans 17 amino acids. Germline CDR1 reads SEHNR; CDR2 reads FQNEAQ (reference sequence). The chain's CDR3 is CASSLAGQVDSNQPQHF.

The genes are TRBV7-7 and TRBJ2-1; the D gene TCRdb calls, TRBD1, cannot be checked with no DNA. This CDR3 spans 17 amino acids. Per germline, CDR1 SSHAT and CDR2 FNYEAQ (reference sequence). The CDR3 reads CASSSRTGTGAYNEQFF.

The chain links TRBV5-1 to TRBJ2-7. The CDR3 is made up of 16 amino acids. CDR1 and CDR2 (germline): SGHRS, YFSETQ. This chain's CDR3 is CASSLSPSSGDHEQYF.

This chain uses TRBV5-4 with TRBJ1-4; the D gene TCRdb calls, TRBD1, cannot be checked with no DNA. Germline assignment: CDR1 SGHNT and CDR2 YYREEE (reference sequence). This CDR3 has 14 amino acids. CDR3 sequence reads: CASSLVGQGEKLFF.